The next 30 T cell receptor beta chains were all read from a single sample in a study of shared clonotypes between healthy human individuals. It was CD45RO-negative cells, positively selected for CCR7, that made up naive CD8 cells, with terminally differentiated effector memory CD45RA+ cells excluded. Method: immunoSEQ multiplex PCR; TCRdb's copy keeps in-frame clones and lacks some. The sample has 650,000 to 800,000 clones, 92% seen once. The sample taken for sequencing was naive CD8+ T cells sorted from blood. The receptors come from a man in his thirties or forties in good health.

V is TRBV19 and J is TRBJ1-2; 9 bases map to TRBD1. V lost 6 bases, J lost 7 bases, and 12 bases stayed unmatched. This CDR3 has 15 residues. Germline V CDR1 and CDR2: LNHDA, SQIVND (reference sequence). CDR3 nucleotides: TGTGCCAGTAGCGATCCCGGGACAGGGCGCTCTGGCTACACCTTC. It translates to CASSDPGTGRSGYTF. Variable domain in full (rest from reference TRBV19 and TRBJ1-2): DGGITQSPKYLFRKEGQNVTLSCEQNLNHDAMYWYRQDPGQGLRLIYYSQIVNDFQKGDIAEGYSVSREKKESFPLTVTSAQKNPTAFYLCASSDPGTGRSGYTFGSGTRLTVV.

The chain links TRBV7-7 to TRBJ2-5; TRBD1 is a possible D gene (5 bases). The V end lost 1 base, the J end lost 1 base, and 10 bases lay between the germline ends. The CDR3 covers 15 residues. Germline lookup yields CDR1 SSHAT and CDR2 FNYEAQ (reference sequence). The CDR3 DNA reads TGTGCCAGCAGCTTAGAATTGACAGCCCAAGAGACCCAGTACTTC. Translating it yields CASSLELTAQETQYF.

V is TRBV11-2 and J is TRBJ1-2, with TRBD1 identical over 11 bases. The ends lost 5 bases at V and 7 bases at J; junction bases unmatched: 9. Germline V gene sequence: CDR1 SGHAT, CDR2 FQNNGV. The CDR3 has 15 amino acids. Here the CDR3 reads CASSRTGGGSAGYTF. The CDR3 DNA is TGTGCCAGCAGCCGGACAGGGGGCGGATCTGCTGGCTACACCTTC.

The rearrangement links TRBV10-3 to TRBJ2-3; 7 bases match TRBD2. The germline V gene has CDR1 ENHRY and CDR2 SYGVKD. The junction had 9 bases not matched to a gene; V was cut back by 4 bases and J by 2 bases. The CDR3 runs 16 residues. For the CDR3, the DNA is TGTGCCATCAGTGGGAGACTAGCCGGAGACACAGATACGCAGTATTTT. Translated, it gives CAISGRLAGDTDTQYF.

The chain employs TRBV6-1 and TRBJ1-2; 10 nucleotides align to TRBD1. The CDR3 runs to 16 residues. V was pared by 1 base and J by 7 bases, with 9 bases of the junction left unmatched. Germline assignment: CDR1 MNHNS and CDR2 SASEGT. This CDR3 is CASSEEWGQGPFGYTF. As DNA, the CDR3 is TGTGCCAGCAGTGAAGAGTGGGGACAGGGGCCATTTGGCTACACCTTC.

The chain is built from TRBV13 and TRBJ2-7; D unclear. This CDR3 is built from 16 residues. Germline CDR1 and CDR2: PRHDT and FYEKMQ (reference sequence). V lost 7 bases, J lost 4 bases, and 23 bases lay in between. The CDR3 spells CASTFQGGSLLYEQYF. The DNA of the CDR3 is TGTGCCAGCACCTTCCAAGGTGGCAGCCTCCTTTACGAGCAGTACTTC.

The chain couples TRBV9 to TRBJ2-1; 10 bases map to TRBD2. The CDR3 has 14 residues. Trimming took 1 base from V and 6 from J; bases not matched to a gene: 1. CDR1 and CDR2 (germline): SGDLS, YYNGEE. CDR3 nucleotides: TGTGCCAGCAGCGTACGACTAGCGGGCAATGAGCAGTTCTTC. Protein product: CASSVRLAGNEQFF.

The chain joins TRBV4-1 to TRBJ1-2; D is undetermined. CDR3 length: 16 residues. V was trimmed by 0 bases and J by 7 bases, leaving 18 bases between them. Germline V CDR1 and CDR2: MGHRA, YSYEKL. Here the CDR3 DNA reads TGCGCCAGCAGCCAAGAGGGCGGTAGGCTTGGGTCTGGCTACACCTTC. Its translation is CASSQEGGRLGSGYTF.

V and J are TRBV27 and TRBJ2-3, with TRBD1 matching 8 bases. V lost 7 bases and J lost 6; bases outside the gene matches: 12. Germline lookup yields CDR1 MNHEY and CDR2 SMNVEV (reference sequence). The CDR3 has 15 residues. The chain's CDR3 is CASTTSTGAVDTQYF. The DNA of the CDR3 is TGTGCCAGCACCACGTCGACAGGGGCCGTTGATACGCAGTATTTT.

The table lists this clone with a count of one. This chain joins TRBV7-2 and TRBJ2-3, with D uncertain. The germline V gene encodes CDR1 SGHTA and CDR2 FQGNSA. The CDR3 sequence is 15 residues long. Trimming removed 1 base at V and 0 bases at J, with 8 bases between. The CDR3 DNA follows: TGTGCCAGCAGCTTAGACTTTGACAGCACAGATACGCAGTATTTT. As protein: CASSLDFDSTDTQYF. The full variable domain, its missing parts supplied by reference TRBV7-2 and TRBJ2-3, is GAGVSQSPSNKVTEKGKDVELRCDPISGHTALYWYRQSLGQGLEFLIYFQGNSAPDKSGLPSDRFSAERTGGSVSTLTIQRTQQEDSAVYLCASSLDFDSTDTQYFGPGTRLTVL.

V is TRBV5-5 and J is TRBJ2-2; D might be TRBD1 (5 bases). V was pared by 0 bases and J by 6 bases, with 9 bases between. The CDR3 runs to 14 residues. Germline loops: CDR1 SGHKS, CDR2 YYEKEE (reference sequence). CDR3: CASSLEGAAGELFF. Written as DNA, the CDR3 is TGTGCCAGCAGCTTGGAAGGGGCGGCCGGGGAGCTGTTTTTT.

V usage is TRBV27 and J usage is TRBJ1-1; no clear D gene. Per germline, CDR1 MNHEY and CDR2 SMNVEV (reference sequence). The CDR3 totals 13 residues. V lost 5 bases to trimming and J lost 1 base, with 8 bases between them. As DNA, the CDR3 is TGTGCCAGCAGTCCTACACCGAACACTGAAGCTTTCTTT. Protein sequence: CASSPTPNTEAFF.

This chain uses TRBV30 with TRBJ2-1; D uncertain. V was trimmed by 4 bases and J by 9 bases, leaving 13 bases between them. Germline V gene data show CDR1 as GTSNPN and CDR2 as SVGIG (reference sequence). The CDR3 extends over 12 amino acids. CDR3 coding DNA: TGTGCCTGGAAATTAGATATGGGTGAGCAGTTCTTC. This sequence encodes CAWKLDMGEQFF. The full variable domain, completed using reference TRBV30 and TRBJ2-1, is SQTIHQWPATLVQPVGSPLSLECTVEGTSNPNLYWYRQAAGRGLQLLFYSVGIGQISSEVPQNLSASRPQDRQFILSSKKLLLSDSGFYLCAWKLDMGEQFFGPGTRLTVL.

This clone occurred once. The rearrangement uses TRBV7-9 and TRBJ2-4; D call uncertain. Germline V gene lookup returns CDR1 SEHNR and CDR2 FQNEAQ (reference sequence). V was pared by 1 base and J by 10 bases, with 17 bases between. This CDR3 is built from 15 residues. CDR3 bases: TGTGCCAGCAGCTTAGGAACGGTGTCCAATTTAATTCAGTACTTC. This codes for CASSLGTVSNLIQYF.

This sequence joins TRBV7-3 and TRBJ2-1, with 11 bases aligning to TRBD2. V gave up 0 bases and J gave up 10 bases; unmatched junction bases: 8. CDR1 and CDR2 (germline): SGHTA, FQGTGA. This CDR3 is 16 amino acids long. The CDR3 reads CASSLTTSGSRKEQFF. The CDR3 coding sequence is TGTGCCAGCAGCTTAACAACTAGCGGGAGTAGGAAGGAGCAGTTCTTC.

J is TRBJ1-4 and V is TRBV7-9; D is uncertain. The CDR3 sequence is 16 residues long. CDR1 and CDR2 from the germline V gene are SEHNR and FQNEAQ (reference sequence). V lost 1 base and J 8 bases, leaving 17 bases between the germline ends. CDR3 region: CASSLGVGSLDEKLFF. CDR3 coding DNA: TGTGCCAGCAGCTTAGGGGTAGGGTCGCTCGACGAAAAACTGTTTTTT.

This chain joins TRBV9 and TRBJ2-3; 9 bases agree with TRBD2. The V and J ends lost 4 bases and 2 bases, in that order; junction bases with no gene match: 8. In germline, CDR1 is SGDLS, CDR2 YYNGEE. CDR3 size: 16 residues. CDR3 sequence: CASSIRTSENTDTQYF. The CDR3 coding sequence is TGTGCCAGCAGCATTAGGACTAGCGAAAACACAGATACGCAGTATTTT.

This chain links TRBV29-1 with TRBJ1-1, with D possibly matching TRBD1 (5 bases). V lost 4 bases to trimming and J lost 6 bases, with 12 bases between them. The germline CDR1 and CDR2 sequences are SQVTM and ANQGSEA. CDR3 length: 12 amino acids. DNA for the CDR3: TGCAGCGTTGGCCGCAGGGCCCCTGAAGCTTTCTTT. Amino acids: CSVGRRAPEAFF.

The rearrangement links TRBV7-8 to TRBJ1-1; no reliable D call. This CDR3 is built from 17 residues. V lost 1 base to trimming and J lost 4 bases, with 19 bases between them. Per the germline V gene, CDR1 is SGHVS and CDR2 is FQNEAQ. The CDR3 nucleotides are TGTGCCAGCAGCTTAGAGGCCTTGGGCGGACTTGGCACTGAAGCTTTCTTT. Translation: CASSLEALGGLGTEAFF.

This clone came up once. The chain has TRBV5-1 and TRBJ1-5; TRBD1 might be the D (5 bases). The CDR3 has 15 amino acids. The ends were cut back, 0 bases at V and 5 bases at J, with 12 bases in the middle. Germline V gives CDR1 SGHRS, CDR2 YFSETQ. The CDR3, as DNA: TGCGCCAGCAGCTTGGCTGACAGCGTCGATCAGCCCCAGCATTTT. Encoded protein: CASSLADSVDQPQHF. The variable domain in full, with the rest retrieved from reference TRBV5-1 and TRBJ1-5, is KAGVTQTPRYLIKTRGQQVTLSCSPISGHRSVSWYQQTPGQGLQFLFEYFSETQRNKGNFPGRFSGRQFSNSRSEMNVSTLELGDSALYLCASSLADSVDQPQHFGDGTRLSIL.

The chain uses TRBV15 and TRBJ2-7; D might be TRBD2 (6 bases). The CDR3 is made up of 15 amino acids. The germline V gene has CDR1 LNHNV and CDR2 YYDKDF (reference sequence). Trimming took off 4 bases at V and 0 bases at J, with 13 bases between the two ends. This CDR3 is CATSTSRGISYEQYF. The CDR3 DNA reads TGTGCCACCAGCACCTCCCGGGGGATCTCCTACGAGCAGTACTTC. Together with reference TRBV15 and TRBJ2-7, the CDR3 gives the full variable domain: DAMVIQNPRYQVTQFGKPVTLSCSQTLNHNVMYWYQQKSSQAPKLLFHYYDKDFNNEADTPDNFQSRRPNTSFCFLDIRSPGLGDTAMYLCATSTSRGISYEQYFGPGTRLTVT.

V is TRBV5-6 and J is TRBJ2-2; TRBD1 agrees at 8 bases. CDR1 SGHDT and CDR2 YYEEEE come from the germline V gene. With 1 base clipped from V and 4 bases from J, the junction kept 9 bases outside the gene matches. There are 17 residues in the CDR3. CDR3 in amino acids: CASSLLDRVDGTGELFF. DNA for the CDR3: TGTGCCAGCAGCTTGCTGGACAGGGTCGATGGCACCGGGGAGCTGTTTTTT.

V usage is TRBV6-1 and J usage is TRBJ2-1; D is tentatively TRBD1 or TRBD2 (5 bases each). The CDR3 runs to 11 residues. V dropped 7 bases and J dropped 7 bases, with 8 bases sitting between them. Germline V gene sequence: CDR1 MNHNS, CDR2 SASEGT. As DNA, the CDR3 is TGTGCCAGCACCGAGGGGAATGAGCAGTTCTTC. This encodes CASTEGNEQFF.

The chain has TRBV7-2 and TRBJ2-6; the match to TRBD1 covers 11 bases. This CDR3 spans 17 amino acids. Germline V gives CDR1 SGHTA, CDR2 FQGNSA. Trimming cost V 5 bases and J 2 bases; bases outside gene matches: 5. CDR3 nucleotides: TGTGCCAGCAGCCCTGGGACAGGGGGAACTGGGGCCAACGTCCTGACTTTC. This gives the protein CASSPGTGGTGANVLTF.

This chain joins TRBV11-2 and TRBJ2-7; D remains ambiguous. The germline CDR1 and CDR2 sequences are SGHAT and FQNNGV. CDR3 length: 13 residues. V was trimmed by 3 bases and J by 1 base, leaving 7 bases between them. DNA for the CDR3: TGTGCCAGCAGCTTCCAGGTTTCCTACGAGCAGTACTTC. It is translated as CASSFQVSYEQYF.

The chain joins TRBV5-1 to TRBJ2-7; 10 nucleotides match TRBD1. CDR3 length: 14 amino acids. Germline V lookup: CDR1 SGHRS, CDR2 YFSETQ. After removal of 4 bases from V and 1 base from J, the junction contained 2 bases not matched to a gene. CDR3 in amino acids: CASSGGQGSYEQYF. CDR3 coding DNA: TGCGCCAGCAGCGGGGGACAGGGGTCCTACGAGCAGTACTTC. Using reference TRBV5-1 and TRBJ2-7 for the parts outside the CDR3, the full variable domain is KAGVTQTPRYLIKTRGQQVTLSCSPISGHRSVSWYQQTPGQGLQFLFEYFSETQRNKGNFPGRFSGRQFSNSRSEMNVSTLELGDSALYLCASSGGQGSYEQYFGPGTRLTVT.

The rearrangement uses TRBV4-2 and TRBJ2-2; 11 bases are a match to TRBD2. Trimming took 1 base from V and 4 from J; bases not matched to a gene: 5. The CDR3 spans 17 residues. The germline V gene has CDR1 LGHNA and CDR2 YNFKEQ. The CDR3 reads CASSQALAGGPTGELFF. In DNA, the CDR3 is TGTGCCAGCAGCCAAGCATTAGCGGGAGGGCCCACCGGGGAGCTGTTTTTT.

The V call is TRBV27, the J call TRBJ1-2, with unresolved D. The V gene lost 1 base and the J gene lost 0 bases, with 6 bases spanning the gap. CDR3 length: 14 amino acids. CDR1 and CDR2 from the germline V gene are MNHEY and SMNVEV (reference sequence). CDR3 nucleotides: TGTGCCAGCAGTTTATATGCAGCTAACTATGGCTACACCTTC. It encodes CASSLYAANYGYTF.

The chain carries TRBV7-7 and TRBJ2-1, with 12 bases fitting TRBD2. Per the germline V gene, CDR1 is SSHAT and CDR2 is FNYEAQ (reference sequence). The CDR3 length is 15 residues. The trim removed 5 bases at V and 6 bases at J, leaving 5 bases unmatched. CDR3 protein: CASSLRLAGANEQFF. CDR3 in DNA: TGTGCCAGCAGCCTTCGACTAGCGGGAGCCAATGAGCAGTTCTTC.

The chain joins TRBV2 to TRBJ1-2, with TRBD1 matching over 9 bases. J gave up 4 bases and V 7 bases, and 7 bases lay outside the gene matches. Looked up from germline, CDR1 is SNHLY and CDR2 is FYNNEI. This CDR3 has 14 residues. CDR3 residues: CASIPGQGVYGYTF. As DNA, the CDR3 is TGTGCCAGCATACCGGGACAGGGCGTCTATGGCTACACCTTC.